The 17 T cell receptor beta chains reported below all come from one sample, sequenced in a study of blood T cell repertoires in COVID-19 (dated by TCRdb to the early 2020s). The library was made by the immunoSEQ multiplex PCR assay. What TCRdb holds here is the immuneACCESS table cut down to in-frame rearrangements. Part of the clones is not present; checked against another copy, under half of the missing clones reflect an unresolved V gene, and the others are unexplained. In all, the sample holds about 270,000 clones, and approximately 92% of those were seen once. The top ten constitute 2.4% of the sample. Sequencing was carried out using PBMCs or T cells enriched from blood (not recorded which). The receptors come from a woman under 30 who had recovered from COVID-19.

The gene calls are TRBV29-1 and TRBJ2-7; 10 positions agree with TRBD1. CDR1 is SQVTM and CDR2 is ANQGSEA in the germline V gene. The CDR3 contains 14 residues. V dropped 6 bases and J dropped 4; count of bases not matched to a gene: 9. The DNA for the CDR3 is TGCAGCGTCCAAAAGGGACAGGGGATGTACGAGCAGTACTTC. This encodes CSVQKGQGMYEQYF.

CDR3 in amino acids: CACPKGMGQGPGELFF. The CDR3 nucleotides are TGTGCCTGCCCAAAGGGGATGGGGCAGGGGCCCGGGGAGCTGTTTTTT. The V call is TRBV30, the J call TRBJ2-2, with D possibly matching TRBD1 (6 bases). Germline CDR1 is GTSNPN and CDR2 is SVGIG (reference sequence). Trimming removed 6 bases from V and 6 bases from J, with 23 bases in between. The CDR3 runs to 16 residues.

The chain has TRBV19 and TRBJ2-3; TRBD2 might be the D (7 bases). V lost 1 base, J lost 5 bases, and 16 bases lay in between. Germline V gives CDR1 LNHDA, CDR2 SQIVND (reference sequence). CDR3 length equals 16 residues. Here the CDR3 DNA reads TGTGCCAGTAGTATAGGGACTTGGGGGGGGCAAGATACGCAGTATTTT. This sequence encodes CASSIGTWGGQDTQYF. The full variable domain, in which reference TRBV19 and TRBJ2-3 provide the parts outside the CDR3, is DGGITQSPKYLFRKEGQNVTLSCEQNLNHDAMYWYRQDPGQGLRLIYYSQIVNDFQKGDIAEGYSVSREKKESFPLTVTSAQKNPTAFYLCASSIGTWGGQDTQYFGPGTRLTVL.

The chain couples TRBV12-3 or TRBV12-4 to TRBJ1-1, with D uncertain. V was pared by 3 bases and J by 3 bases, with 8 bases between. CDR3 length: 13 amino acids. CDR3 loop: CASSLVEDTEAFF. CDR3 nucleotide sequence: TGTGCCAGCAGTTTGGTAGAGGACACTGAAGCTTTCTTT.

The chain recombines TRBV10-3 with TRBJ2-4; TRBD2 aligns across 8 bases. This CDR3 contains 17 residues. Germline trimming cut 9 bases from V and 0 bases from J; bases unmatched to any gene: 13. Per germline, CDR1 ENHRY and CDR2 SYGVKD. CDR3 sequence (DNA): TGTGCCATTCCTCTGGTCGGGGGGGCTTTAGCCAAAAACATTCAGTACTTC. It codes for CAIPLVGGALAKNIQYF.

The rearrangement joins TRBV29-1 to TRBJ2-7; 7 nucleotides align to TRBD1. V trimming: 4 bases; J trimming: 0 bases; junction bases outside the gene matches: 6. CDR3 length: 14 residues. Germline assignment: CDR1 SQVTM and CDR2 ANQGSEA. CDR3 coding DNA: TGCAGCGTTGGGGCGTCAGGGGGCTCCTACGAGCAGTACTTC. This codes for CSVGASGGSYEQYF.

At least ten counts were recorded for this clone. The V call is TRBV28, the J call TRBJ1-6; D perhaps matches TRBD1 (6 bases). Germline lookup yields CDR1 MDHEN and CDR2 SYDVKM. The CDR3 consists of 14 residues. V gave up 11 bases and J gave up 2 bases, with 13 bases separating them. CDR3 nucleotides: TGTGCCGCCAGCCAGGGGCCCTATAATTCACCCCTCCACTTT. It is translated as CAASQGPYNSPLHF.

The rearrangement uses TRBV5-1 and TRBJ2-5; D perhaps matches TRBD1 (8 bases). The CDR3 has 15 amino acids. Germline lookup yields CDR1 SGHRS and CDR2 YFSETQ. The V gene lost 7 bases and the J gene lost 7 bases, with 23 bases spanning the gap. The CDR3 nucleotides read TGCGCCAGCCGACGTTCTTTGACAGGGGAGGGGACCCAGTACTTC. This translates into CASRRSLTGEGTQYF. The full variable domain, with the rest looked up from reference TRBV5-1 and TRBJ2-5, is KAGVTQTPRYLIKTRGQQVTLSCSPISGHRSVSWYQQTPGQGLQFLFEYFSETQRNKGNFPGRFSGRQFSNSRSEMNVSTLELGDSALYLCASRRSLTGEGTQYFGPGTRLLVL.

The genes are TRBV6-6 and TRBJ1-4; D possibly corresponds to TRBD1 (6 bases). The CDR3 is 15 residues long. Trimming took off 6 bases at V and 7 bases at J, with 18 bases between the two ends. From germline, CDR1 is MNHNY and CDR2 SVGAGI (reference sequence). The CDR3 here is CASSPTGGRGEKLFF. CDR3 sequence (DNA): TGTGCCAGCAGCCCGACGGGGGGCAGGGGTGAAAAACTGTTTTTT.

The chain joins TRBV6-5 to TRBJ2-7, with a possible D match to TRBD1 (6 bases). Trimming stripped 5 bases from V and 9 bases from J, with 11 bases between. Germline V gene data show CDR1 as MNHEY and CDR2 as SVGAGI. This CDR3 has 11 amino acids. The CDR3 protein is CASSHGQPQYF. In DNA form, the CDR3 reads TGTGCCAGCAGTCACGGACAGCCGCAGTACTTC.

The V and J genes are TRBV7-9 and TRBJ2-7; D ambiguous. The CDR3 totals 11 residues. The germline V and J ends were trimmed by 4 bases and 7 bases, with 8 bases remaining between them. CDR1 and CDR2 (germline): SEHNR, FQNEAQ (reference sequence). This chain's CDR3 is CASSSDGEQYF. CDR3 nucleotides: TGTGCCAGCAGCTCAGACGGGGAGCAGTACTTC.

The chain carries TRBV2 and TRBJ1-1; TRBD1 aligns across 7 bases. Per germline, CDR1 SNHLY and CDR2 FYNNEI. V lost 6 bases, J lost 7 bases, and 11 bases stayed unmatched. The CDR3 sequence is 14 residues long. The CDR3 spells CASSATGLWDEAFF. Here the CDR3 DNA reads TGTGCCAGCAGCGCGACAGGGCTCTGGGATGAAGCTTTCTTT.

In nucleotides, the CDR3 is TGTGCCAGCAGCTTGGTTCACCTACGCCTAGGAACAGATACGCAGTATTTT. Translation: CASSLVHLRLGTDTQYF. The chain links TRBV5-4 to TRBJ2-3; D is uncertain. Germline V CDR1 and CDR2: SGHNT, YYREEE (reference sequence). This CDR3 region has 17 residues. V lost 0 bases and J 3 bases, leaving 17 bases between the germline ends. Drawing the rest from reference TRBV5-4 and TRBJ2-3, the complete variable domain is ETGVTQSPTHLIKTRGQQVTLRCSSQSGHNTVSWYQQALGQGPQFIFQYYREEENGRGNFPPRFSGLQFPNYSSELNVNALELDDSALYLCASSLVHLRLGTDTQYFGPGTRLTVL.

This chain uses TRBV7-2 with TRBJ1-6; tentative D call: TRBD1 (5 bases). This CDR3 region has 16 residues. Trimming stripped 5 bases from V and 4 bases from J, with 15 bases between. The germline gives CDR1 SGHTA, CDR2 FQGNSA. The DNA of the CDR3 is TGTGCCAGCAGCCCCAGGCGGGGCGAATATAATTCACCCCTCCACTTT. This encodes CASSPRRGEYNSPLHF.

This clone showed up just a few times. The V and J genes are TRBV19 and TRBJ1-4, with D possibly being TRBD1 (6 bases). V gave up 7 bases and J gave up 4 bases, with 13 bases separating them. The CDR3 consists of 14 residues. CDR1 is LNHDA, CDR2 SQIVND, per germline (reference sequence). The CDR3 sequence: CASNSGHDNEKLFF. The CDR3, as DNA: TGTGCCAGTAACTCGGGACACGATAATGAAAAACTGTTTTTT.

This chain links TRBV7-9 with TRBJ1-3, with D uncertain. The CDR3 is 16 amino acids. Germline CDR1 and CDR2: SEHNR and FQNEAQ (reference sequence). The V and J ends lost 1 base and 0 bases respectively, with 10 bases between them. CDR3 DNA sequence: TGTGCCAGCAGCTTAGGTGCCCCGAGCTCTGGAAACACCATATATTTT. Translation gives CASSLGAPSSGNTIYF.

As for this clone: This CDR3 is also generated by other DNA sequences in the sample. The V gene is TRBV5-4, the J gene TRBJ1-1; TRBD1 might be the D (5 bases). Trimming removed 0 bases at V and 8 bases at J, with 8 bases between. Per the germline V gene, CDR1 is SGHNT and CDR2 is YYREEE (reference sequence). CDR3 length: 12 residues. CDR3 region: CASSLGGPEAFF. CDR3 DNA sequence: TGTGCCAGCAGCTTGGGGGGCCCGGAAGCTTTCTTT.